The clone carrying this T cell receptor beta chain was counted only a few times. Antigen unknown. The data originate from a study of cytomegalovirus exposure and HLA in healthy donors. This CDR3 has 14 residues. Deletions cut 5 bases from V and 2 bases from J, with 11 bases between. In germline, CDR1 is MGHDK, CDR2 SYGVNS. The donors were members of the approximately 120-subject validation cohort (separate from the roughly 700-subject first cohort). Overall study findings and caveats: It was approximately 150 TCR beta chains that were listed as cytomegalovirus-associated. A later analysis found first-cohort TCR clusters tended to co-occur in the approximately 110 validation repertoires.

Repertoires were generated with immunoSEQ multiplex PCR, while TCRdb's copy carries only in-frame clones and drops some. The data hold some 130,000 clones, with around nine tenths observed a single time. The clonotype originates from a man aged 25-45 years in good health and CMV-seronegative. The sample consisted of PBMCs. The V and J genes are TRBV25-1 and TRBJ2-3, with a possible D match to TRBD2 (6 bases). The CDR3 DNA is TGTGCCAGCAGTCGCGCGGGAACCACAGATACGCAGTATTTT. It encodes CASSRAGTTDTQYF.